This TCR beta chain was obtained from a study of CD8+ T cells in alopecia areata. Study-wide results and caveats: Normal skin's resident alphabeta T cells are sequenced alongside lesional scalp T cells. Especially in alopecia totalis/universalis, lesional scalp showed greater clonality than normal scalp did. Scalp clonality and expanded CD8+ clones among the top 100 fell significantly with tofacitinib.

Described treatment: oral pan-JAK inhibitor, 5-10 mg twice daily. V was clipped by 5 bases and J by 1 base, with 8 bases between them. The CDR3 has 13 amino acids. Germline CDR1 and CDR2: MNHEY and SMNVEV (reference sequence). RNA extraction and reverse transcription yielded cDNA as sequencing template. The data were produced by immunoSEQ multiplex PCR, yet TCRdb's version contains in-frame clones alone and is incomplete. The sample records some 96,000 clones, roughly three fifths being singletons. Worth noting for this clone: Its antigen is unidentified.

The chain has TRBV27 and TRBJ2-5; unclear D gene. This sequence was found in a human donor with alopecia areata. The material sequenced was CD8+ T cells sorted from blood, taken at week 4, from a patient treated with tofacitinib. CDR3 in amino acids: CASSLLGQETQYF. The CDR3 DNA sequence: TGTGCCAGCAGTCTCTTGGGCCAAGAGACCCAGTACTTC.